The 23 T cell receptor beta chains given below trace back to one sample, sequenced in a study of cytomegalovirus exposure and HLA in healthy donors. PCR primers comprised 60 Vbeta and 13 Jbeta primers. Measured with immunoSEQ multiplex PCR; TCRdb has only the in-frame clones, and not every one. The data contain 130,000 to 150,000 clones, 78% of them singletons. The sequenced material came from PBMCs. Every receptor here comes from a male donor in good health and CMV-seronegative.

This clone was seen more than once but under ten times. CDR3 coding DNA: TGTGCCAGCAGCGTAGAGGAGGTCTTTGGAAACACCATATATTTT. This gives the protein CASSVEEVFGNTIYF. The chain employs TRBV9 and TRBJ1-3; D is unresolved. CDR3 length: 15 residues. The V and J ends lost 0 bases and 3 bases respectively, with 10 bases between them. The germline gives CDR1 SGDLS, CDR2 YYNGEE. Complete variable domain (other parts from reference TRBV9 and TRBJ1-3): DSGVTQTPKHLITATGQRVTLRCSPRSGDLSVYWYQQSLDQGLQFLIQYYNGEERAKGNILERFSAQQFPDLHSELNLSSLELGDSALYFCASSVEEVFGNTIYFGEGSWLTVV.

V is TRBV4-3 and J is TRBJ2-1; D possibly corresponds to TRBD1 (5 bases). The CDR3 contains 16 residues. CDR1 and CDR2 from the germline V gene are LGHNA and YSLEER. Trimming cost V 4 bases and J 0 bases, with 13 bases left between them. The CDR3 loop is CASSRQNVGSYNEQFF. CDR3 bases: TGCGCCAGCAGCCGACAGAACGTGGGCTCCTACAATGAGCAGTTCTTC.

For this clone: The junction departs from germline at one end; a sequencing error may be responsible. The chain links TRBV29-1 to TRBJ1-2; D might be TRBD1 (5 bases). CDR1 and CDR2 (germline): SQVTM, ANQGSEA. This CDR3 contains 13 residues. DNA for the CDR3: TGCAGCGTCCCGGGGGGACCCGACTATGGCTACCCCTTC. It yields the protein CSVPGGPDYGYPF.

This clone was picked up one time. The chain combines TRBV7-9 with TRBJ2-7, with D possibly TRBD2 on 6 matching bases. CDR3 length equals 15 residues. Germline assignment: CDR1 SEHNR and CDR2 FQNEAQ (reference sequence). V lost 5 bases and J 3 bases, leaving 17 bases between the germline ends. The CDR3 coding sequence is TGTGCCAGCAGCAATAAAGCGGGTCTAAGCTACGAGCAGTACTTC. Its protein is CASSNKAGLSYEQYF.

This chain joins TRBV27 and TRBJ1-2, with D uncertain. This CDR3 is built from 13 residues. Trimming removed 0 bases from V and 5 bases from J, with 7 bases in between. The V gene's germline CDR1 is MNHEY and CDR2 SMNVEV (reference sequence). CDR3 in DNA: TGTGCCAGCAGTTTATCGTCGAGGTATGGCTACACCTTC. Its translation is CASSLSSRYGYTF.

V and J are TRBV5-4 and TRBJ2-5; no reliable D call. CDR1 and CDR2 (germline): SGHNT, YYREEE (reference sequence). With 4 bases removed from V and 1 base from J, the gap between germline ends came to 11 bases. The CDR3 is 14 residues long. CDR3 residues: CASSPMRPQETQYF. The CDR3 DNA is TGTGCCAGCAGCCCCATGCGGCCCCAAGAGACCCAGTACTTC.

This clone has only one observation. The rearrangement links TRBV9 to TRBJ2-1, with TRBD2 identical over 12 bases. Germline-derived CDR1 and CDR2 are SGDLS and YYNGEE. The V and J ends lost 3 bases and 9 bases, in that order; junction bases with no gene match: 10. There are 16 residues in the CDR3. The CDR3 DNA reads as TGTGCCAGCAGCGAATACAGGACTAGCGGGAAAGTTGAGCAGTTCTTC. Translating it yields CASSEYRTSGKVEQFF.

The chain links TRBV6-5 to TRBJ1-2; D perhaps matches TRBD1 (5 bases). This CDR3 is built from 14 residues. Trimming shortened V by 6 bases and J by 4 bases, and 15 bases separated the two germline ends. The germline V gene has CDR1 MNHEY and CDR2 SVGAGI. CDR3 amino acids: CASRLGGVPYGYTF. The CDR3 bases are TGTGCCAGCAGACTAGGAGGGGTACCCTATGGCTACACCTTC.

V is TRBV5-1 and J is TRBJ2-5; 7 nucleotides match TRBD2. This CDR3 has 13 amino acids. V lost 4 bases, J lost 3 bases, and 3 bases stayed unmatched. Germline V CDR1 and CDR2: SGHRS, YFSETQ. The CDR3 spells CASSAGLEETQYF. The CDR3 DNA reads TGCGCCAGCAGCGCTGGACTAGAAGAGACCCAGTACTTC.

The V gene is TRBV5-1, the J gene TRBJ1-6, with D unresolved. Germline V gives CDR1 SGHRS, CDR2 YFSETQ. V was shortened by 2 bases and J by 8 bases, with 5 bases between the two germline ends. The CDR3 runs to 12 residues. CDR3 DNA: TGCGCCAGCAGCTTCGGGGATTCACCCCTCCACTTT. This codes for CASSFGDSPLHF.

The genes are TRBV7-9 and TRBJ2-3; the D gene is possibly TRBD2 (6 bases). Trimming removed 5 bases at V and 0 bases at J, with 12 bases between. Per the germline V gene, CDR1 is SEHNR and CDR2 is FQNEAQ (reference sequence). CDR3 length: 15 amino acids. The CDR3 here is CASSPHLASTDTQYF. CDR3 bases: TGTGCCAGCAGCCCCCATCTAGCGAGCACAGATACGCAGTATTTT.

V and J are TRBV2 and TRBJ1-1; 8 bases are shared with TRBD1. This CDR3 contains 14 residues. With 2 bases clipped from V and 4 bases from J, the junction kept 3 bases outside the gene matches. The germline V gene encodes CDR1 SNHLY and CDR2 FYNNEI. CDR3 residues: CASSEPGQATEAFF. CDR3 sequence (DNA): TGTGCCAGCAGTGAACCGGGACAGGCCACTGAAGCTTTCTTT.

The V gene is TRBV9, the J gene TRBJ2-7; possible D gene TRBD1, 6 bases. Germline-derived CDR1 and CDR2 are SGDLS and YYNGEE. Trimming pared 0 bases from V and 4 bases from J, leaving 8 bases between. The length of the CDR3 is 13 residues. The CDR3 sequence is CASSVATGYEQYF. CDR3 nucleotides: TGTGCCAGCAGCGTAGCCACAGGGTACGAGCAGTACTTC.

This clone was found a few times. The V gene is TRBV11-2, the J gene TRBJ2-5, with 9 bases fitting TRBD1. With 6 bases clipped from V and 4 bases from J, the junction kept 6 bases outside the gene matches. Germline-derived CDR1 and CDR2 are SGHAT and FQNNGV. CDR3 length equals 14 residues. This CDR3 is CASSQDRGRETQYF. The CDR3 bases are TGTGCCAGCAGTCAAGACAGGGGGAGAGAGACCCAGTACTTC.

The genes are TRBV4-3 and TRBJ2-5, with TRBD2 identical over 10 bases. CDR1 is LGHNA, CDR2 YSLEER, per germline. The CDR3 length is 16 residues. V lost 1 base and J lost 5; bases outside the gene matches: 7. For the CDR3, the DNA is TGCGCCAGCAGCCAAGGCAGGACTAGCGGTGGGGAGACCCAGTACTTC. Translating it yields CASSQGRTSGGETQYF.

V and J are TRBV14 and TRBJ2-3; 7 nucleotides align to TRBD1. This CDR3 has 15 residues. Losses at the gene ends were 5 bases for V and 6 bases for J; bases not matched to a gene: 11. Germline V gives CDR1 SGHDN, CDR2 FVKESK. The CDR3 region is CASSYPGQELDTQYF. The CDR3 DNA reads TGTGCCAGCAGCTATCCCGGACAGGAGCTCGATACGCAGTATTTT.

J is TRBJ2-7 and V is TRBV7-9, with a tentative D call TRBD1 (6 bases). Germline-derived CDR1 and CDR2 are SEHNR and FQNEAQ (reference sequence). The CDR3 is made up of 12 amino acids. V was clipped by 3 bases and J by 5 bases, with 8 bases between them. The CDR3 is CASSLSGDEQYF. DNA for the CDR3: TGTGCCAGCAGCTTGTCAGGGGACGAGCAGTACTTC.

V gene TRBV6-4 combines with J gene TRBJ1-5; D not certain. The V end was cut by 7 bases, the J end by 0 bases, with 7 bases between. Germline CDR1 reads MRHNA; CDR2 reads SNTAGT. The CDR3 consists of 13 residues. The CDR3 DNA sequence: TGTGCCAGCATAAGCCATAGCAATCAGCCCCAGCATTTT. Protein sequence: CASISHSNQPQHF.

The rearrangement joins TRBV12-1 to TRBJ1-2. TRBV12-1 is a known pseudogene. The CDR3 covers 13 residues. The CDR3 here is CARSDSVLAGYTF. The CDR3, as DNA: TGTGCCAGGAGCGACTCGGTCCTAGCGGGCTACACCTTC.

CDR3 sequence reads: CASSQPGLSGGPNTGELFF. The CDR3 region has the DNA TGCGCCAGCAGCCAACCGGGCCTAAGCGGGGGCCCGAACACCGGGGAGCTGTTTTTT. J is TRBJ2-2 and V is TRBV4-3; 8 positions agree with TRBD2. The trim removed 2 bases at V and 0 bases at J, leaving 11 bases unmatched. Germline CDR1 reads LGHNA; CDR2 reads YSLEER. The CDR3 runs to 19 residues.

V and J are TRBV19 and TRBJ1-1; 7 bases line up with TRBD1. This CDR3 is built from 12 residues. The germline V gene encodes CDR1 LNHDA and CDR2 SQIVND (reference sequence). J was trimmed by 11 bases and V by 5 bases; bases with no gene match: 8. In nucleotides, the CDR3 is TGTGCCAGTAGTGTGAACAGGGGAAGGGCTTTCTTT. Translated: CASSVNRGRAFF.

Only one count was recorded for this clone. An end of the junction does not agree with germline; a read error may underlie this. The chain recombines TRBV7-9 with TRBJ2-7, with a possible D match to TRBD1 (6 bases). Germline V gene data show CDR1 as SEHNR and CDR2 as FQNEAQ (reference sequence). The CDR3 consists of 17 residues. The CDR3 DNA sequence: TGTTCCAGCAGCTCGGACAGAATAACCTGGGTCTCCCACGAGCAGTACTTC. This sequence encodes CSSSSDRITWVSHEQYF.

The chain employs TRBV6-6 and TRBJ2-3, with no clear D. The germline CDR1 and CDR2 sequences are MNHNY and SVGAGI (reference sequence). The CDR3 extends over 12 amino acids. Between the trimmed V and J ends, which lost 10 bases and 3 bases, there was a span of 11 bases. This chain's CDR3 is CAIKYGTDTQYF. The CDR3 DNA is TGTGCCATCAAGTACGGGACAGATACGCAGTATTTT.